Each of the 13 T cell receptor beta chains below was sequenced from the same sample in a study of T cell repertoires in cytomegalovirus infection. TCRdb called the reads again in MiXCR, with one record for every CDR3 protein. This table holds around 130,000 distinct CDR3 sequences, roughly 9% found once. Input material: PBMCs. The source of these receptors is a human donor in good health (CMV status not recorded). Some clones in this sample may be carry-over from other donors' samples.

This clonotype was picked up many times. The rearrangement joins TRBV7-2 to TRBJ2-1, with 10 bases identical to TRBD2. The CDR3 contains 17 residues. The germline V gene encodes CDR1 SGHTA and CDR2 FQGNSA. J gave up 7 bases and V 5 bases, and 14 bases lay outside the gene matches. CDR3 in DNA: TGTGCCAGCAGCCTAGTGGCCAGCGGGGGGGCCAGGAATGAGCAGTTCTTC. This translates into CASSLVASGGARNEQFF.

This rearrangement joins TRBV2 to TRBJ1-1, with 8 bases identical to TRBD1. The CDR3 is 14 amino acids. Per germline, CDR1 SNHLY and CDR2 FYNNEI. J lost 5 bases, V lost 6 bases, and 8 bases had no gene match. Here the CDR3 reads CASSHGQGLTEAFF. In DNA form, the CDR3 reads TGTGCCAGCAGCCACGGACAGGGTCTGACTGAAGCTTTCTTT.

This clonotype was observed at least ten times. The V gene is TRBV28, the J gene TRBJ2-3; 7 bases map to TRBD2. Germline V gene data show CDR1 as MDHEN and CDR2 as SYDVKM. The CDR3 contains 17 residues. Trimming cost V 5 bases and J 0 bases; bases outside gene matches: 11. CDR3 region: CASSLPGLHSSTDTQYF. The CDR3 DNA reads TGTGCCAGCAGTCTCCCGGGACTACACTCTAGCACAGATACGCAGTATTTT. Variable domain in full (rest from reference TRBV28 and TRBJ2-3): DVKVTQSSRYLVKRTGEKVFLECVQDMDHENMFWYRQDPGLGLRLIYFSYDVKMKEKGDIPEGYSVSREKKERFSLILESASTNQTSMYLCASSLPGLHSSTDTQYFGPGTRLTVL.

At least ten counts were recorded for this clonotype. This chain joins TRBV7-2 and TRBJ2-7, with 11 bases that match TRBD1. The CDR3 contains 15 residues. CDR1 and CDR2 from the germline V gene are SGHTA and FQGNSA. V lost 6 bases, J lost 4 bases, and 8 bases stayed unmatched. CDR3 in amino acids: CASRPGQGVTYEQYF. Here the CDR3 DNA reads TGTGCCAGCAGACCGGGACAGGGGGTTACTTACGAGCAGTACTTC.

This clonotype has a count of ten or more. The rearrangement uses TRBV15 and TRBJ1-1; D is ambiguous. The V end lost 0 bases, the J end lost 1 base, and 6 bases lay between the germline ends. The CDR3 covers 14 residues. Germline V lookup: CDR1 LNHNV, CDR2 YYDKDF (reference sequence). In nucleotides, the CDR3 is TGTGCCACCAGCAGAGATGTCAGGAACACTGAAGCTTTCTTT. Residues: CATSRDVRNTEAFF. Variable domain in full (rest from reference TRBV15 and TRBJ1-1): DAMVIQNPRYQVTQFGKPVTLSCSQTLNHNVMYWYQQKSSQAPKLLFHYYDKDFNNEADTPDNFQSRRPNTSFCFLDIRSPGLGDTAMYLCATSRDVRNTEAFFGQGTRLTVV.

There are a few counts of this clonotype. CDR3 residues: CSGMEGGQNEKLFF. CDR3 coding DNA: TGCAGCGGTATGGAGGGGGGCCAGAATGAAAAACTGTTTTTT. This sequence joins TRBV29-1 and TRBJ1-4; the D gene is possibly TRBD1 (6 bases). The CDR3 covers 14 residues. Trimming took off 7 bases at V and 5 bases at J, with 17 bases between the two ends. CDR1 is SQVTM and CDR2 is ANQGSEA in the germline V gene.

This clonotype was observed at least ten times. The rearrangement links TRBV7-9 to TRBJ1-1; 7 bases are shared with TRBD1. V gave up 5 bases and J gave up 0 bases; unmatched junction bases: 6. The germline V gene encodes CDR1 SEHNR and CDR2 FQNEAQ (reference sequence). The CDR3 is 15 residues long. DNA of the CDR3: TGTGCCAGCAGCCCTAAGGACAGGTTGAACACTGAAGCTTTCTTT. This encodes CASSPKDRLNTEAFF. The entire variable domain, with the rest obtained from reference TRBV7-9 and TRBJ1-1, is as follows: DTGVSQNPRHKITKRGQNVTFRCDPISEHNRLYWYRQTLGQGPEFLTYFQNEAQLEKSRLLSDRFSAERPKGSFSTLEIQRTEQGDSAMYLCASSPKDRLNTEAFFGQGTRLTVV.

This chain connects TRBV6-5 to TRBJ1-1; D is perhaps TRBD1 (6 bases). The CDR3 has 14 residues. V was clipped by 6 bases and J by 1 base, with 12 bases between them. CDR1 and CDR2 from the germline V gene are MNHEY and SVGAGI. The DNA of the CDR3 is TGTGCCAGCAGGGGCCGGGGGCAGAACACTGAAGCTTTCTTT. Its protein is CASRGRGQNTEAFF.

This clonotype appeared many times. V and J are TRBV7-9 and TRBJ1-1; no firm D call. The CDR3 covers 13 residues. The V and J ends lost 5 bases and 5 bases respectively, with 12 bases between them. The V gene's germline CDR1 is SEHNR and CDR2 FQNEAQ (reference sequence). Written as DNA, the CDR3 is TGTGCCAGCAGCGCTCAACTGGAAACTGAAGCTTTCTTT. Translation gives CASSAQLETEAFF.

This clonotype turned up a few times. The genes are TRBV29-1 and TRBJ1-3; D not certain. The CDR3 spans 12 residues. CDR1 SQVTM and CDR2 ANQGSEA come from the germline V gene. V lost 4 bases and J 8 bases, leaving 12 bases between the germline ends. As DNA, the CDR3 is TGCAGCGTTGGTAGTTGGGGAGACACCATATATTTT. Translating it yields CSVGSWGDTIYF.

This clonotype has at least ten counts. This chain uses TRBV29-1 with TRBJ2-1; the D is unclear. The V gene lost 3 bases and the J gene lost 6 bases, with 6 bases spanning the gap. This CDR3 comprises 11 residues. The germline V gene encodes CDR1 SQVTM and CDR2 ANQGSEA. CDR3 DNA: TGCAGCGTTGACTATTTCAATGAGCAGTTCTTC. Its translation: CSVDYFNEQFF.

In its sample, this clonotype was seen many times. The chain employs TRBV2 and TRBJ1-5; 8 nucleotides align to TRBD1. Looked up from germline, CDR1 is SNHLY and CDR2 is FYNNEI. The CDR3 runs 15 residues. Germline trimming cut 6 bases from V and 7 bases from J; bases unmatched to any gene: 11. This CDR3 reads CASRPTGGEGQPQHF. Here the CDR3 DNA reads TGTGCCAGCAGACCCACAGGGGGTGAAGGGCAGCCCCAGCATTTT.

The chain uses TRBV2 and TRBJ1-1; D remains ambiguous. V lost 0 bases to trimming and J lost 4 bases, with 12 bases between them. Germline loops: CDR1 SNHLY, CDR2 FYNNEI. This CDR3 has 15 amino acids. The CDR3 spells CASSEAWGGSTEAFF. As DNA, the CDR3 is TGTGCCAGCAGTGAAGCCTGGGGAGGAAGCACTGAAGCTTTCTTT.